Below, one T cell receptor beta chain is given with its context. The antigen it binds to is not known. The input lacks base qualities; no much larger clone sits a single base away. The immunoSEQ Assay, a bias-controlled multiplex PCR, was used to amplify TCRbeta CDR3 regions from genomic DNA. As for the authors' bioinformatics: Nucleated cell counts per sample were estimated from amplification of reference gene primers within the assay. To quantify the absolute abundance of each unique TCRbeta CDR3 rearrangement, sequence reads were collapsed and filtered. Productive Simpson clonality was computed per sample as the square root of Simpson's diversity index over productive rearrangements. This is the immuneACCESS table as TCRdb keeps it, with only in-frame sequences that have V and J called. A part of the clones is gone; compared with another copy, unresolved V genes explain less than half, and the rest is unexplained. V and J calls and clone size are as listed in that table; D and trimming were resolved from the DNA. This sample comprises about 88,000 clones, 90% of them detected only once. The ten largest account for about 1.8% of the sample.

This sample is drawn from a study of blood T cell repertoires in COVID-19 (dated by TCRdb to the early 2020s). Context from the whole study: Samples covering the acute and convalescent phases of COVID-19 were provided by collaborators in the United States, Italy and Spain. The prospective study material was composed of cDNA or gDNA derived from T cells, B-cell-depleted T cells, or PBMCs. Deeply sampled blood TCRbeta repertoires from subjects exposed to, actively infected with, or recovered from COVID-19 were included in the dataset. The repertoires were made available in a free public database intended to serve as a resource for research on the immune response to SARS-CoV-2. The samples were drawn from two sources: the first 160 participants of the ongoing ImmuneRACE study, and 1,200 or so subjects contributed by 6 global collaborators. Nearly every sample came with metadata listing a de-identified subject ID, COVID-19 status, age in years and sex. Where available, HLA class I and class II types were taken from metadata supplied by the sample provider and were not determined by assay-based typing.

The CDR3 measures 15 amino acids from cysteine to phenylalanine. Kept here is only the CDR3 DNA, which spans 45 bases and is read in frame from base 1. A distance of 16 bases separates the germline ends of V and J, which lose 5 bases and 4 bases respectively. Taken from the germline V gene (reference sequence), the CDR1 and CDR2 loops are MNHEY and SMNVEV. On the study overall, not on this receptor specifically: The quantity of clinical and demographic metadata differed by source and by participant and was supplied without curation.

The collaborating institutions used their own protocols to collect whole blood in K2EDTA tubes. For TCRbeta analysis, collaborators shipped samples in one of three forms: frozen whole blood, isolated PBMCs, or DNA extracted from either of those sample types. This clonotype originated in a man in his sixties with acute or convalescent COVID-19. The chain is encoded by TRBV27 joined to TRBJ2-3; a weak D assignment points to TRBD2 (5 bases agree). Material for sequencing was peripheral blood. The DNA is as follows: TGTGCCAGCAGTCCGGACTCTTTAGTGGCAGATACGCAGTATTTT. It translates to CASSPDSLVADTQYF.